This TCR beta chain was captured in a study of memory CD4+ T cells and cytomegalovirus serostatus. Whole-study context: Donors were healthy Belgian adults, fewer than ten CMV seropositive and fewer than 30 seronegative.

For this clone: Its antigen is not identified.

Study-level points and caveats: Suggested: most of the CMV-linked TCR signature lies in CD4+ memory cells.

The sort gate was single viable CD3+CD4+CD8-CD45RO+ cells for memory CD4+ T cells. Total CD4+ T cells were enriched by CD4 positive selection. The assay was immunoSEQ multiplex PCR, and TCRdb's table has in-frame clones only and misses some. The profile shows tens of thousands of clones, 82% of them singletons. The clonotype originates from an adult in good health and CMV-seronegative. Sequences were obtained from memory CD4+ T cells from blood.

DNA for the CDR3: TGTGCCAGCCTATCGGGCTCGGTCCCACATGGCTACACCTTC. This gives the protein CASLSGSVPHGYTF. This chain joins TRBV6-6 and TRBJ1-2; no definite D call. The CDR3 covers 14 residues. Germline V gene sequence: CDR1 MNHNY, CDR2 SVGAGI (reference sequence). V lost 8 bases and J 6 bases, leaving 19 bases between the germline ends.